This T cell receptor (beta chain) was sequenced during a study of blood T cell repertoires in COVID-19. Clones were read by immunoSEQ multiplex PCR, and TCRdb kept only the in-frame ones, dropping some. The table lists roughly 220,000 clones, about 80% of them singletons. Germline V gene data show CDR1 as PRHDT and CDR2 as FYEKMQ (reference sequence). Deletions cut 5 bases from V and 2 bases from J, with 9 bases between. The length of the CDR3 is 13 residues. This chain connects TRBV13 to TRBJ2-5; D is uncertain. Sequenced: peripheral blood. The receptor comes from a woman between 55 and 75 years old with acute or convalescent COVID-19. The CDR3 nucleotides are TGTGCCAGCAGCATCAGGTTTCAAGAGACCCAGTACTTC. This translates into CASSIRFQETQYF.